Given below is one T cell receptor beta chain in context. CDR3 length: 15 amino acids. The V end was cut by 6 bases, the J end by 5 bases, with 17 bases between. Germline loops: CDR1 MNHNS, CDR2 SASEGT. TCRdb reprocessed the RT-PCR reads with MiXCR, giving one entry per CDR3 protein. Of around 700,000 distinct CDR3 sequences in the sample, approximately 15% are singletons; the top ten hold 3.6%. Input material: memory CD4+ T cells from blood. The sequence was collected from a female donor in good health, serving as a healthy control. The V call is TRBV6-1, the J call TRBJ1-5; D perhaps matches TRBD1 (5 bases). The CDR3: CASSERPDTYQPQHF. CDR3 in DNA: TGTGCCAGCAGCGAGAGGCCGGACACCTATCAGCCCCAGCATTTT.